These 20 T cell receptor beta chains were sequenced from one sample in a study of T-cell memory formation after mild COVID-19. TCRdb reanalysed the 5' RACE reads using MiXCR and keeps one entry per CDR3 protein. The sample yields hundreds of thousands of distinct CDR3 sequences, 20% to 25% seen once. The sample taken for sequencing was PBMCs or a T cell subset sorted from them (not recorded which). The receptor set was obtained from an adult woman who had mild COVID-19 (a few samples of this study predate the infection). Cell type and time point are not known.

This clonotype turned up a few times. The gene calls are TRBV21-1 and TRBJ1-2. TRBV21-1 has pseudogene status. This CDR3 spans 14 amino acids. CDR3 sequence: CASPQTPPNYGYTF. The CDR3 region has the DNA TGTGCCAGCCCCCAGACACCGCCTAACTATGGCTACACCTTC.

The J gene is TRBJ2-3, the V gene TRBV4-2; no clear D. The CDR3 runs 15 residues. Germline CDR1 reads LGHNA; CDR2 reads YNFKEQ. V dropped 1 base and J dropped 0 bases, with 8 bases sitting between them. As DNA, the CDR3 is TGTGCCAGCAGCCAAGGCATTTTTAGCACAGATACGCAGTATTTT. Encoded protein: CASSQGIFSTDTQYF.

This clonotype was observed many times. The chain joins TRBV7-2 to TRBJ2-1; perhaps TRBD2 as D (5 bases). This CDR3 is 15 amino acids long. Germline V gives CDR1 SGHTA, CDR2 FQGNSA. Trimming pared 2 bases from V and 0 bases from J, leaving 8 bases between. The CDR3 reads CASSLTAVSYNEQFF. The CDR3 DNA reads as TGTGCCAGCAGCTTAACAGCGGTCTCCTACAATGAGCAGTTCTTC.

This clonotype was detected ten times or more. Relative to the germline gene, one junction end is altered; a read error may explain this. This chain joins TRBV5-1 and TRBJ2-5, with 7 positions matching TRBD2. The CDR3 is made up of 13 amino acids. The germline gives CDR1 SGHRS, CDR2 YFSETQ. The CDR3 reads CASSLEGGETQYF. CDR3 nucleotide sequence: TGTGCCAGCAGCTTGGAGGGAGGGGAGACCCAGTACTTC. Combining the CDR3 with reference TRBV5-1 and TRBJ2-5 gives the whole variable domain KAGVTQTPRYLIKTRGQQVTLSCSPISGHRSVSWYQQTPGQGLQFLFEYFSETQRNKGNFPGRFSGRQFSNSRSEMNVSTLELGDSALYLCASSLEGGETQYFGPGTRLLVL.

Ten or more counts support this clonotype. The V and J genes are TRBV4-1 and TRBJ2-6, with TRBD2 identical over 8 bases. The CDR3 runs 17 residues. The V segment lost 1 base and the J segment 0 bases; nucleotides outside the gene matches: 2. CDR1 and CDR2 (germline): MGHRA, YSYEKL. The CDR3 DNA follows: TGCGCCAGCAGCCAAGGCGGGGGGCCCTCTGGGGCCAACGTCCTGACTTTC. It translates to CASSQGGGPSGANVLTF.

This clonotype was observed a few times. The genes are TRBV12-3 or TRBV12-4 and TRBJ2-3, with D perhaps TRBD1 or TRBD2 (5 bases each). V was pared by 5 bases and J by 3 bases, with 18 bases between. The CDR3 covers 16 residues. The CDR3 here is CASSIIGAGKTDTQYF. The CDR3 DNA sequence: TGTGCCAGCAGTATTATTGGGGCCGGGAAGACAGATACGCAGTATTTT.

In its sample, this clonotype was seen a few times. The genes are TRBV5-6 and TRBJ2-4; a weak D match, TRBD1 (6 bases). CDR1 is SGHDT and CDR2 is YYEEEE in the germline V gene. V lost 1 base and J lost 1, with 12 bases in between. This CDR3 comprises 16 residues. For the CDR3, the DNA is TGTGCCAGCAGCTTGCGGGGCACAGGGGCCAAAAACATTCAGTACTTC. Its translation is CASSLRGTGAKNIQYF.

The chain links TRBV6-6 to TRBJ1-5, with D uncertain. With 8 bases removed from V and 4 bases from J, the gap between germline ends came to 9 bases. Germline CDR1 reads MNHNY; CDR2 reads SVGAGI (reference sequence). This CDR3 spans 12 amino acids. DNA of the CDR3: TGTGCCAGCGGACCAGAGAATCAGCCCCAGCATTTT. This encodes CASGPENQPQHF.

This clonotype was detected a few times. The chain joins TRBV27 to TRBJ1-1, with D perhaps matching TRBD1 (5 bases). V was cut by 3 bases and J by 0 bases, with 11 bases left in between. Per germline, CDR1 MNHEY and CDR2 SMNVEV (reference sequence). The CDR3 sequence is 15 residues long. Here the CDR3 DNA reads TGTGCCAGCAGTTTGTACGGGGCTTTGAACACTGAAGCTTTCTTT. Translation: CASSLYGALNTEAFF.

This clonotype was counted a few times. The rearrangement joins TRBV7-2 to TRBJ1-6; TRBD1 might be the D (6 bases). The CDR3 sequence is 14 residues long. Germline CDR1 SGHTA, CDR2 FQGNSA. Trimming shortened V by 3 bases and J by 10 bases, and 13 bases separated the two germline ends. DNA for the CDR3: TGTGCCAGCAGCTTCAGGGGACTAGAATCACCCCTCCACTTT. This codes for CASSFRGLESPLHF.

This clonotype was detected ten times or more. The rearrangement uses TRBV5-1 and TRBJ2-7, with TRBD2 matching over 8 bases. Looked up from germline, CDR1 is SGHRS and CDR2 is YFSETQ. V lost 2 bases, J lost 2 bases, and 3 bases stayed unmatched. The CDR3 consists of 14 residues. CDR3 nucleotide sequence: TGCGCCAGCAGCTTTGCGGGGGGAACCTACGAGCAGTACTTC. Amino acid sequence: CASSFAGGTYEQYF.

This clonotype has more than one count but fewer than ten. This rearrangement joins TRBV5-1 to TRBJ1-2; D gene uncertain. From germline, CDR1 is SGHRS and CDR2 YFSETQ. This CDR3 is 16 amino acids long. Trimming shortened V by 0 bases and J by 2 bases, and 14 bases separated the two germline ends. CDR3 DNA: TGCGCCAGCAGCTTGGGGGAATGGACGGTAAACTATGGCTACACCTTC. This sequence encodes CASSLGEWTVNYGYTF.

The chain uses TRBV7-8 and TRBJ1-1, with a tentative D call TRBD1 (5 bases). Trimming stripped 3 bases from V and 5 bases from J, with 13 bases between. Germline CDR1 is SGHVS and CDR2 is FQNEAQ. The CDR3 is 14 amino acids. CDR3 residues: CASSLLQGRTEAFF. The DNA of the CDR3 is TGTGCCAGCAGCTTGTTGCAGGGAAGGACTGAAGCTTTCTTT.

This clonotype was observed a few times. The CDR3, as DNA: TGCGCCAGCAGCCCTTTGGGGAGGGCCGCAGATACGCAGTATTTT. It codes for CASSPLGRAADTQYF. This chain links TRBV5-1 with TRBJ2-3; TRBD2 aligns across 7 bases. Trimming at V came to 4 bases and at J to 4 bases, leaving 9 bases not matched to a gene. In germline, CDR1 is SGHRS, CDR2 YFSETQ. This CDR3 has 15 residues.

The chain links TRBV5-1 to TRBJ2-2; TRBD2 agrees at 7 bases. The junction had 8 bases not matched to a gene; V was cut back by 4 bases and J by 5 bases. This CDR3 comprises 15 residues. Germline values: CDR1 SGHRS, CDR2 YFSETQ. CDR3 region: CASSPTWEGTGELFF. The CDR3 DNA reads TGCGCCAGCAGCCCAACCTGGGAGGGGACCGGGGAGCTGTTTTTT.

The chain has TRBV7-9 and TRBJ1-1; a weak D match, TRBD1 (5 bases). Germline V lookup: CDR1 SEHNR, CDR2 FQNEAQ (reference sequence). The CDR3 is 15 residues long. Trimming took 4 bases from V and 2 from J, leaving 14 bases between them. The CDR3 DNA follows: TGTGCCAGCAGCTACTACAGGTGGATCAACACTGAAGCTTTCTTT. It translates to CASSYYRWINTEAFF.

This clonotype was found many times. This chain uses TRBV11-2 with TRBJ2-5, with no clear D. Trimming stripped 5 bases from V and 5 bases from J, with 9 bases between. The CDR3 consists of 12 residues. Germline loops: CDR1 SGHAT, CDR2 FQNNGV. CDR3 sequence: CASSADGETQYF. The CDR3 bases are TGTGCCAGCAGCGCAGATGGGGAGACCCAGTACTTC.

In its sample, this clonotype was seen a few times. The gene calls are TRBV7-9 and TRBJ1-1; D is perhaps TRBD1 (5 bases). Germline V CDR1 and CDR2: SEHNR, FQNEAQ (reference sequence). Trimming stripped 5 bases from V and 5 bases from J, with 18 bases between. The CDR3 is 15 amino acids. This CDR3 reads CASSPDRARGTEAFF. The CDR3, as DNA: TGTGCCAGCAGCCCCGACCGGGCCCGGGGGACTGAAGCTTTCTTT. Together with reference TRBV7-9 and TRBJ1-1, the CDR3 gives the full variable domain: DTGVSQNPRHKITKRGQNVTFRCDPISEHNRLYWYRQTLGQGPEFLTYFQNEAQLEKSRLLSDRFSAERPKGSFSTLEIQRTEQGDSAMYLCASSPDRARGTEAFFGQGTRLTVV.

This clonotype was detected only a few times. This chain connects TRBV7-6 to TRBJ2-3; D perhaps matches TRBD2 (6 bases). Germline assignment: CDR1 SGHVS and CDR2 FNYEAQ. Deletions cut 0 bases from V and 0 bases from J, with 16 bases between. The CDR3 consists of 18 residues. The CDR3 DNA reads TGTGCCAGCAGCTTAGCGCCCTCCGGGAGAGATAGCACAGATACGCAGTATTTT. Translating it yields CASSLAPSGRDSTDTQYF.

The sample holds a few counts of this clonotype. The chain carries TRBV2 and TRBJ1-5, with D tentatively TRBD1 (5 bases). Trimming removed 6 bases from V and 6 bases from J, with 18 bases in between. The CDR3 has 15 amino acids. Germline-derived CDR1 and CDR2 are SNHLY and FYNNEI. The CDR3 DNA is TGTGCCAGCAGCGAAAGAGGGGTTGGGGGTCAGCCCCAGCATTTT. This encodes CASSERGVGGQPQHF.